Following are 8 T cell receptor beta chains from one sample sequenced in a study of blood T cell repertoires in COVID-19. Here immunoSEQ multiplex PCR was the method, and the copy in TCRdb shows in-frame clones only, minus some. Of 150,000 or so clones in the sample, about 88% are singletons; the top ten hold more than 25%. Sequenced material: peripheral blood. The origin of the receptors is a man aged 55 to 70 with acute or convalescent COVID-19.

Notes on this clone: The sample holds other DNA sequences that translate to the same CDR3. This chain uses TRBV5-1 with TRBJ2-5, with D possibly matching TRBD1 (6 bases). V lost 3 bases to trimming and J lost 0 bases, with 9 bases between them. The CDR3 extends over 14 amino acids. CDR1 and CDR2 from the germline V gene are SGHRS and YFSETQ. This CDR3 reads CASSSSGDQETQYF. In DNA form, the CDR3 reads TGCGCCAGCAGCTCCTCAGGGGACCAAGAGACCCAGTACTTC.

This chain uses TRBV11-3 with TRBJ2-3, with 13 positions matching TRBD2. CDR3 length equals 20 residues. Germline V lookup: CDR1 SGHNT, CDR2 YENEEA. Trimming removed 4 bases from V and 1 base from J; junction bases left unmatched: 14. The CDR3 spells CASSSSFELAGGLGTDTQYF. For the CDR3, the DNA is TGTGCCAGCAGCTCCTCCTTTGAACTAGCGGGAGGGTTGGGCACAGATACGCAGTATTTT. The whole variable domain, remainder taken from reference TRBV11-3 and TRBJ2-3, is EAGVVQSPRYKIIEKKQPVAFWCNPISGHNTLYWYLQNLGQGPELLIRYENEEAVDDSQLPKDRFSAERLKGVDSTLKIQPAELGDSAVYLCASSSSFELAGGLGTDTQYFGPGTRLTVL.

The V call is TRBV10-3, the J call TRBJ1-1; a possible D gene is TRBD1 (6 bases). The V end was cut by 5 bases, the J end by 6 bases, with 10 bases between. CDR1 is ENHRY and CDR2 is SYGVKD in the germline V gene. This CDR3 region has 12 residues. The CDR3 protein is CAISQGIAEAFF. CDR3 nucleotide sequence: TGTGCCATCAGTCAGGGGATCGCTGAAGCTTTCTTT.

About this clone: Other DNA sequences from this sample encode an identical CDR3 as well. The chain employs TRBV3-1 (or the pseudogene TRBV3-2) and TRBJ1-1; maybe TRBD1 (6 bases). The CDR3 is 13 amino acids. Trimming removed 4 bases at V and 1 base at J, with 7 bases between. Germline loops: CDR1 LGHDT, CDR2 YNNKEL (reference sequence). The CDR3 DNA sequence: TGTGCCAGCAGCCCGGGACAGAACACTGAAGCTTTCTTT. Amino acid sequence: CASSPGQNTEAFF.

The chain recombines TRBV11-2 with TRBJ2-3; 7 positions agree with TRBD1. The length of the CDR3 is 14 residues. The ends lost 4 bases at V and 2 bases at J; junction bases unmatched: 3. Germline loops: CDR1 SGHAT, CDR2 FQNNGV. In DNA form, the CDR3 reads TGTGCCAGCAGCTCGGGACAGTCCACAGATACGCAGTATTTT. It specifies CASSSGQSTDTQYF.

The chain couples TRBV7-2 to TRBJ2-1; TRBD1 aligns across 8 bases. Germline V lookup: CDR1 SGHTA, CDR2 FQGNSA. V was pared by 1 base and J by 3 bases, with 5 bases of the junction left unmatched. There are 16 residues in the CDR3. The CDR3 here is CASSLGRTGHYNEQFF. For the CDR3, the DNA is TGTGCCAGCAGCTTAGGCCGGACAGGGCACTACAATGAGCAGTTCTTC.

This chain uses TRBV2 with TRBJ2-5; TRBD2 matches at 12 bases. Per germline, CDR1 SNHLY and CDR2 FYNNEI. Trimming removed 1 base from V and 4 bases from J; junction bases left unmatched: 7. The CDR3 covers 17 residues. CDR3 nucleotides: TGTGCCAGCAGTGAAGTACGTACTAGCGGGGGGCGAGAGACCCAGTACTTC. Translated: CASSEVRTSGGRETQYF.

V is TRBV2 and J is TRBJ1-5, with D possibly TRBD1 on 5 matching bases. Trimming shortened V by 7 bases and J by 3 bases, and 13 bases separated the two germline ends. This CDR3 spans 14 amino acids. Germline V gene sequence: CDR1 SNHLY, CDR2 FYNNEI. CDR3 nucleotides: TGTGCCAGCAAAGGGGTAGGATTCAATCAGCCCCAGCATTTT. Translation gives CASKGVGFNQPQHF.